The present TCR beta chain was sequenced within a study of regulatory T cells in long-lasting Graves disease. Points from the study as a whole: Persistent cases favored TRBV28, TRBJ1-2 and TRBJ2-5.

The time point denotes: newly diagnosed GD, antithyroid drugs for less than 3 months. TCR sequences were obtained from RNA taken from PBMCs. TCR beta libraries were built with iRepertoire HTBI primers and Arm-PCR of CDR3 regions. MiXCR, run by TCRdb on the multiplex PCR reads, gives a single entry per CDR3 protein. The data show under 300,000 distinct CDR3 sequences, roughly a fifth seen once. This clonotype was seen at least ten times. The target antigen is unknown. Germline V gene data show CDR1 as SNHLY and CDR2 as FYNNEI. This CDR3 has 14 amino acids. The ends lost 3 bases at V and 4 bases at J; junction bases unmatched: 4.

Here the sequenced sample was peripheral blood mononuclear cells (PBMCs), taken at new diagnosis, from a patient treated with antithyroid drugs. The chain has TRBV2 and TRBJ2-7, with 9 bases lining up with TRBD1. The origin of this receptor is a female donor with Graves disease. In DNA form, the CDR3 reads TGTGCCAGCAGTGACCCCGGGACAGGGTACGAGCAGTACTTC. This encodes CASSDPGTGYEQYF.